This T cell receptor beta chain was recovered during a study of tumor and adjacent non-tumor tissue in lung cancer. Study as a whole: There were approximately twelve adenocarcinoma, 2 squamous cell carcinoma and 1 small cell lung cancer cases.

The library came from three nested PCR rounds adapted from ARM-PCR protocols. Each CDR3 protein gets one entry after TCRdb re-called the multiplex PCR reads with MiXCR. This sample has under 80,000 distinct CDR3 sequences, with 75% to 85% found just once. This clonotype was seen more than once but under ten times. A much larger clone lies a single base off, so this may be a read error. The template was RNA from unsorted bulk tissue. The normal lung tissue was taken more than 3 cm from the tumor edge. Newly diagnosed lung cancer patients had thoracic surgery in China, August–November 2014, without prior chemotherapy. Looked up from germline, CDR1 is GTSNPN and CDR2 is SVGIG (reference sequence). This CDR3 region has 15 residues.

The origin of this receptor is a man in his sixties with non-small cell lung cancer. V and J are TRBV30 and TRBJ1-4; D not certain. Sequenced sample: distant non-tumor lung tissue. DNA of the CDR3: TGTGCCCGGAGCCCCGCTCGGTCCCCTAATGAAAAACTGTTTTTT. Translating gives CARSPARSPNEKLFF.